Listed below are T cell receptor beta chains from one sample, sequenced in a study of blood T cell repertoires in COVID-19. Clones were read by immunoSEQ multiplex PCR, and TCRdb kept only the in-frame ones, dropping some. There are 110,000 to 150,000 clones in the sample; roughly 75% occur only once, and approximately 6% lies in the top ten. Sequenced input: PBMCs or T cells enriched from blood (not recorded which). The receptors come from a woman in her forties or fifties who had recovered from COVID-19. CDR3s include the opening cysteine and the closing phenylalanine or tryptophan. D genes are given only for firm matches.

V: TRBV10-3; J: TRBJ1-2; D: NA; CDR3: CAISESSGYTF
V: TRBV24-1; J: TRBJ1-3; D: NA; CDR3: CATEGGDSGNTIYF
V: TRBV5-5; J: TRBJ1-4; D: NA; CDR3: CASSRDRATNEKLFF
V: TRBV2; J: TRBJ2-3; D: TRBD1; CDR3: CASSSGQGDTQYF
V: TRBV3-1/TRBV3-2; J: TRBJ1-2; D: NA; CDR3: CASSHSGGGAGYGYTF
V: TRBV5-1; J: TRBJ1-2; D: NA; CDR3: CASSSTVDYGYTF
V: TRBV5-4; J: TRBJ2-3; D: NA; CDR3: CASSLREVGTDTQYF
V: TRBV7-7; J: TRBJ1-3; D: NA; CDR3: CASSPVGAAGNTIYF
V: TRBV15; J: TRBJ1-3; D: NA; CDR3: CATSRAGLEGGNTIYF
V: TRBV5-1; J: TRBJ2-5; D: TRBD2; CDR3: CASSSTSVETQYF
V: TRBV6-5; J: TRBJ1-6; D: NA; CDR3: CASSYSGGSHNSPLHF
V: TRBV5-5; J: TRBJ1-2; D: NA; CDR3: CASSFGANGGYGYTF
V: TRBV6-5; J: TRBJ1-2; D: TRBD1; CDR3: CASSYSGQGPYGYTF
V: TRBV10-3; J: TRBJ2-3; D: NA; CDR3: CAISESSDTQYF
V: TRBV20-1; J: TRBJ1-5; D: NA; CDR3: CSASREGAQHF
V: TRBV6-2/TRBV6-3; J: TRBJ1-6; D: NA; CDR3: CASSYSESFSPLHF